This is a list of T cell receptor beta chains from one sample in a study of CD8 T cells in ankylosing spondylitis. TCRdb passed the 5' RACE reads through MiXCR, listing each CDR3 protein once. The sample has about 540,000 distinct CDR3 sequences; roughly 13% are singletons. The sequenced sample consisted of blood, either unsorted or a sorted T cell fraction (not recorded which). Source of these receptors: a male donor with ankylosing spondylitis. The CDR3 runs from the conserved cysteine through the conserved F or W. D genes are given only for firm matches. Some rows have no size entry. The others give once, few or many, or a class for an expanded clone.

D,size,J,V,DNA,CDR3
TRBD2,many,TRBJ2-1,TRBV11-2,TGTGCCAGCAGCCCTAGTAGCGGGAGCCTCCTTCGGCAGTTCTTC,CASSPSSGSLLRQFF
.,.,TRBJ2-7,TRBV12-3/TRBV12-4,TGTGCCAGCAGTTTTGGAAGGAACTACGAGCAGTACTTC,CASSFGRNYEQYF
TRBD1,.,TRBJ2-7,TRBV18,TGTGCCAGCCGGATAGGGACAGGTCCTTACGAGCAGTACTTC,CASRIGTGPYEQYF
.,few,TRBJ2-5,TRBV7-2,TGTGCCAGCAGCTTAAAAGGGGAGGAGACCCAGTACTTC,CASSLKGEETQYF
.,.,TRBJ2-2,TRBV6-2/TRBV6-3,TGTGCCAGCGAGTCCTCGGTAGCCGGGGAGCTGTTTTTT,CASESSVAGELFF
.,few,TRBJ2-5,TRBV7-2,TGTGCCAGCAGCTTAGAGAGCGGCGGGACCCAGTACTTC,CASSLESGGTQYF
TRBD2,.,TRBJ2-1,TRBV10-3,TGTGCCATCAGTTCCTATACTAGCGGGAGGGGGTACAATGAGCAGTTCTTC,CAISSYTSGRGYNEQFF
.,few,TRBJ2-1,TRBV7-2,TGTGCCAGCAGCTTAGCGATAGGGGGGGCCTACAATGAGCAGTTCTTC,CASSLAIGGAYNEQFF
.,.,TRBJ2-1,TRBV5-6,TGTGCCAGCAGCATTATCGGGACACCTTCCTACAATGAGCAGTTCTTC,CASSIIGTPSYNEQFF
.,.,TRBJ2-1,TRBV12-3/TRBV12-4,TGTGCCAGCAGTTTAGGTCCGGGGGCATCCTACAATGAGCAGTTCTTC,CASSLGPGASYNEQFF
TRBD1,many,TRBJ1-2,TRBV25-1,TGTGCCAGCAGTGAATATGGACAGGGGGCCTATGGCTACACCTTC,CASSEYGQGAYGYTF
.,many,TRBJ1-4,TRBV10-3,TGTGCCATCAGTGCCTCGGGACAAAATAATGAAAAACTGTTTTTT,CAISASGQNNEKLFF
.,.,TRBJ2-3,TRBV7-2,TGTGCCAGCAGCTGGGGATGGACAGATACGCAGTATTTT,CASSWGWTDTQYF
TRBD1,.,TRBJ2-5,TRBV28,TGTGCCAGCAGTTTAGGGACAGAGAAGTACTTC,CASSLGTEKYF
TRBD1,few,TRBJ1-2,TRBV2,TGTGCCAGAAGACTTCTCCGAGACAGGGGGGGGTACACCTTC,CARRLLRDRGGYTF
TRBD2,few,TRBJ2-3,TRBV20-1,TGCAGTGCTAGAAGAGGGTTAACTAGCGGGAGACTGAGGACAGATACGCAGTATTTT,CSARRGLTSGRLRTDTQYF
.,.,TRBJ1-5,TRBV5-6,TGTGCCAGCAGCTTCTTTCCAGATCGCAATCAGCCCCAGCATTTT,CASSFFPDRNQPQHF
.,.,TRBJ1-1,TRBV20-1,TGCAGTGCCCCAACCGAGCATTCGGGTATGAACACTGAAGCTTTCTTT,CSAPTEHSGMNTEAFF
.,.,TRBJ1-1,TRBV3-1,TGTGCCAGCAGCCCTTGGGAGACAATGAACACTGAAGCTTTCTTT,CASSPWETMNTEAFF
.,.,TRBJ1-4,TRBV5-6,TGTGCCAGCAGCTTCGCGATGGATAATGAAAAACTGTTTTTT,CASSFAMDNEKLFF
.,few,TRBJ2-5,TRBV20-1,TGCAGTGCTAGAGAGGGGGGGCGCCAAGAGACCCAGTACTTC,CSAREGGRQETQYF
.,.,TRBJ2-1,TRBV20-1,TGCAGTGCTAGAGATCCAGCTGGGGCCTACAATGAGCAGTTCTTC,CSARDPAGAYNEQFF
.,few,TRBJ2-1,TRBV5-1,TGCGCCAGCAGCTTGAACCCTGGAGGAGACGATGAGCAGTTCTTC,CASSLNPGGDDEQFF
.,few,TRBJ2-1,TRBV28,TGTGCCAGCAAGAGGAATCCGGGGGATGAGCAGTTCTTC,CASKRNPGDEQFF
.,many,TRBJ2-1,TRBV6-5,TGTGCCAGCAGTTATAAAGGAAGCTCCTACAATGAGCAGTTCTTC,CASSYKGSSYNEQFF
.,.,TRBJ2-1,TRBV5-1,TGCGCCAGCAGCAGGGGGGACGGCTTTTACAATGAGCAGTTCTTC,CASSRGDGFYNEQFF